These T cell receptor beta chains were read from a single sample in a study of blood T cell repertoires in COVID-19. This table comes from immunoSEQ multiplex PCR, and its TCRdb copy is limited to in-frame clones, with some not included. Among fewer than 150,000 clones, approximately 83% were seen once, and the ten largest hold around 17%. Sequenced material: peripheral blood. The receptors were gathered from a woman in her fifties or sixties who had recovered from COVID-19. The CDR3 runs from the conserved cysteine through the conserved F or W.

V: TRBV5-1
length: 17
CDR3: CASSLAGTSVYPDTQYF

V: TRBV4-2
length: 14
CDR3: CASRGWDRVNEQFF

V: TRBV14
length: 18
CDR3: CASSQGALSGRYYNEQFF

V: TRBV5-1
length: 15
CDR3: CASCTPSGGKETQYF

V: TRBV18
length: 15
CDR3: CASSLTGEFNSPLHF

V: TRBV18
length: 13
CDR3: CASLPGGNTEAFF

V: TRBV19
length: 16
CDR3: CASSKLHGEVHTEAFF

V: TRBV19
length: 16
CDR3: CASSPRLGGANYGYTF

V: TRBV6-1
length: 14
CDR3: CASSEALGADGYTF

V: TRBV9
length: 17
CDR3: CASSVGGSGLKRETQYF

V: TRBV5-5
length: 16
CDR3: CASRNSPGGSSYEQYF

V: TRBV9
length: 14
CDR3: CASSARAENTEAFF

V: TRBV5-4
length: 16
CDR3: CASSSPLAGLTDTQYF

V: TRBV15
length: 15
CDR3: CATSRDIGSSYEQYF

V: TRBV11-2
length: 12
CDR3: CASSSMREGYTF

V: TRBV5-5
length: 14
CDR3: CASSDGQTYQPQHF

V: TRBV19
length: 14
CDR3: CASSKGTGKGHLHF

V: TRBV6-5
length: 15
CDR3: CASKEGNSYNSPLHF

V: TRBV5-6
length: 15
CDR3: CASSLGGPYTDTQYF

V: TRBV15
length: 18
CDR3: CATSRGGGGSSGANVLTF

V: TRBV16
length: 15
CDR3: CASSFGRTDTDTQYF

V: TRBV19
length: 13
CDR3: CASSIAGGDEQYF

V: TRBV5-1
length: 15
CDR3: CASSFMAGEINEQFF

V: TRBV9
length: 13
CDR3: CASTSNSNYGYTF

V: TRBV5-7
length: 13
CDR3: CASSLKGKTEAFF

V: TRBV7-9
length: 15
CDR3: CASSLVQGPTDTQYF

V: TRBV20-1
length: 11
CDR3: CSAEGNYGYTF

V: TRBV2
length: 12
CDR3: CASSAAPGEQFF

V: TRBV3-1/TRBV3-2
length: 15
CDR3: CASSPLVVSQEEQYF

V: TRBV3-1/TRBV3-2
length: 14
CDR3: CASSRTVRGETQYF

V: TRBV27
length: 13
CDR3: CASSWRIREKLFF

V: TRBV5-4
length: 13
CDR3: CASSFSGYNEQFF

V: TRBV10-3
length: 12
CDR3: CAISGGNQPQHF

V: TRBV5-6
length: 16
CDR3: CASSSGQRLWQYEQYF

V: TRBV15
length: 14
CDR3: CATSRARYNQPQHF

V: TRBV6-2/TRBV6-3
length: 15
CDR3: CASSYFGAGNSPLHF

V: TRBV19
length: 17
CDR3: CASSIGRIRASNQPQHF

V: TRBV9
length: 17
CDR3: CASSARSTGTGDYGYTF

V: TRBV3-1/TRBV3-2
length: 14
CDR3: CASSQGRGGNTIYF

V: TRBV2
length: 15
CDR3: CASSGALRGSYEQYF

V: TRBV4-1
length: 17
CDR3: CASSQTGTATNTGELFF

V: TRBV7-9
length: 14
CDR3: CASSRRDSNEKLFF

V: TRBV3-1/TRBV3-2
length: 14
CDR3: CASSQIADTGELFF

V: TRBV6-5
length: 14
CDR3: CASSLGTAHYGYTF

V: TRBV2
length: 13
CDR3: CASSGQGRQPQHF

V: TRBV7-2
length: 11
CDR3: CASGFNRGLYF

V: TRBV23-1
length: 17
CDR3: CASSSKDINKTNTEAFF

V: TRBV27
length: 13
CDR3: CASSLSLGGEQYF

V: TRBV5-1
length: 14
CDR3: CASCLGQYNSPLHF

V: TRBV5-6
length: 17
CDR3: CASSPRLAGGRGETQYF

V: TRBV5-1
length: 15
CDR3: CASSLVTGENTEAFF

V: TRBV4-3
length: 15
CDR3: CASSPSQASYNEQFF

V: TRBV19
length: 16
CDR3: CASSKGQVMQTDTQYF

V: TRBV2
length: 15
CDR3: CASSGQGGKDEKLFF

V: TRBV2
length: 13
CDR3: CARQLVLNTEAFF

V: TRBV5-6
length: 13
CDR3: CASSFTGKGEQFF

V: TRBV19
length: 15
CDR3: CASSILAGINQPQHF